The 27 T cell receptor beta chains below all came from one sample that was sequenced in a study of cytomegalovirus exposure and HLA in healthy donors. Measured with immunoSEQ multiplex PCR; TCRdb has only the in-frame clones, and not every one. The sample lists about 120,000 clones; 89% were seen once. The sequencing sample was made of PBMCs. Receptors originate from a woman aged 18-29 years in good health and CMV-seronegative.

CDR3 loop: CASSPGTGMGYGYTF. DNA for the CDR3: TGTGCCAGCAGCCCAGGGACAGGGATGGGATATGGCTACACCTTC. V gene TRBV6-5 combines with J gene TRBJ1-2; the match to TRBD1 covers 9 bases. Looked up from germline, CDR1 is MNHEY and CDR2 is SVGAGI. The CDR3 loop spans 15 amino acids. J gave up 5 bases and V 6 bases, and 10 bases lay outside the gene matches.

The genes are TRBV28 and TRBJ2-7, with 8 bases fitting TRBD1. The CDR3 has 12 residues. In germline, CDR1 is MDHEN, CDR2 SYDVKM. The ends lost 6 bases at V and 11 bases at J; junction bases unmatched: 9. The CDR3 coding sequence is TGTGCCAGCAGCCAGGACAGGGCCCAAAAGTACTTC. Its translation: CASSQDRAQKYF.

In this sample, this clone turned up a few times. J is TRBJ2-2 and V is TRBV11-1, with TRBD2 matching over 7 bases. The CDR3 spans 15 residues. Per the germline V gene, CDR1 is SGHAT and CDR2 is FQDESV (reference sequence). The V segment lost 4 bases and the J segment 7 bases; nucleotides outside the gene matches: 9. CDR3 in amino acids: CASSSREGSNGELFF. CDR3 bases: TGTGCCAGCAGCTCGAGGGAGGGTAGCAACGGGGAGCTGTTTTTT.

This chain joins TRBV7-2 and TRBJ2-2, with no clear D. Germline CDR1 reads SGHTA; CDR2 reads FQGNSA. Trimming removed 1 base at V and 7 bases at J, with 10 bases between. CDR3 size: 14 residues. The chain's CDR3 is CASSLGVTGGELFF. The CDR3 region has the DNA TGTGCCAGCAGCTTAGGGGTTACGGGCGGGGAGCTGTTTTTT.

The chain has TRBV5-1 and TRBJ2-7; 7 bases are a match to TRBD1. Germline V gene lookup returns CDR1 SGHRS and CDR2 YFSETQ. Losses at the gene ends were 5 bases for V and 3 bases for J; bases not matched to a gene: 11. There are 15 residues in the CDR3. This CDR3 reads CASRNKTGVDYEQYF. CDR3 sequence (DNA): TGCGCCAGCAGAAACAAAACAGGGGTTGACTACGAGCAGTACTTC.

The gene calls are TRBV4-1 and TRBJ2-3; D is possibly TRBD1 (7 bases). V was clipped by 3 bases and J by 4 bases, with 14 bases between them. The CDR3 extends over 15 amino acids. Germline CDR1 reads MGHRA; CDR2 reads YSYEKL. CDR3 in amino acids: CASSQEGRGADTQYF. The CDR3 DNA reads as TGCGCCAGCAGCCAGGAAGGCAGGGGGGCAGATACGCAGTATTTT.

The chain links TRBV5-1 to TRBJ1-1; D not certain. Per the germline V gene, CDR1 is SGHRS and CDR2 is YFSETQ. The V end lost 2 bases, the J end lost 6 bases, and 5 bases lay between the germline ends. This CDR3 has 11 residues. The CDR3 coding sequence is TGCGCCAGCAGCTTCCGGGCTGAAGCTTTCTTT. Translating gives CASSFRAEAFF.

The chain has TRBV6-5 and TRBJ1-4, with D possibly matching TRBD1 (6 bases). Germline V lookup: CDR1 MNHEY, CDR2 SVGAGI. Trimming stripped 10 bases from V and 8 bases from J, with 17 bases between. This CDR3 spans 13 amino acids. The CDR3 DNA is TGTGCCATCTCAACAGGGTTTGGGGAAAAACTGTTTTTT. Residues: CAISTGFGEKLFF.

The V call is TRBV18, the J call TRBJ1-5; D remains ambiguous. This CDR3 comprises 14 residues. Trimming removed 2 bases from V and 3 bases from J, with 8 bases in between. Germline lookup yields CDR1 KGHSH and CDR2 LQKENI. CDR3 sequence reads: CASSPSGDNQPQHF. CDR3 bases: TGTGCCAGCTCACCAAGCGGGGACAATCAGCCCCAGCATTTT. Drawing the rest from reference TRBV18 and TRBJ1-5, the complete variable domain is NAGVMQNPRHLVRRRGQEARLRCSPMKGHSHVYWYRQLPEEGLKFMVYLQKENIIDESGMPKERFSAEFPKEGPSILRIQQVVRGDSAAYFCASSPSGDNQPQHFGDGTRLSIL.

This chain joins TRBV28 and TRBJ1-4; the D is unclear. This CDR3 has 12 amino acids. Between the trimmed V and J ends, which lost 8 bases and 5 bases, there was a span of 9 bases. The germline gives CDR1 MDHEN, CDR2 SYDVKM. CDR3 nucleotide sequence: TGTGCCAGCTCGTCAGGAAATGAAAAACTGTTTTTT. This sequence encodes CASSSGNEKLFF.

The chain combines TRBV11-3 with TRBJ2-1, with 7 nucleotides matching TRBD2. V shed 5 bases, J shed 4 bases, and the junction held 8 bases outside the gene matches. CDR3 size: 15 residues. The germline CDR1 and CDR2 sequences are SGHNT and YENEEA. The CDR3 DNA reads TGTGCCAGCAGCCCTGCTAGCGGCACTTACAATGAGCAGTTCTTC. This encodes CASSPASGTYNEQFF. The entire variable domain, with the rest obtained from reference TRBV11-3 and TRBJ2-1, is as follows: EAGVVQSPRYKIIEKKQPVAFWCNPISGHNTLYWYLQNLGQGPELLIRYENEEAVDDSQLPKDRFSAERLKGVDSTLKIQPAELGDSAVYLCASSPASGTYNEQFFGPGTRLTVL.

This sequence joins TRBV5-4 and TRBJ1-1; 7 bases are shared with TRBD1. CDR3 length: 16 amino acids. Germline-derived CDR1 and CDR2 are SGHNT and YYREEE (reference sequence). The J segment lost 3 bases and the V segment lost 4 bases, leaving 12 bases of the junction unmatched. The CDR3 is CASSLHPGGEDTEAFF. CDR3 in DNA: TGTGCCAGCAGCCTTCACCCAGGGGGAGAAGACACTGAAGCTTTCTTT.

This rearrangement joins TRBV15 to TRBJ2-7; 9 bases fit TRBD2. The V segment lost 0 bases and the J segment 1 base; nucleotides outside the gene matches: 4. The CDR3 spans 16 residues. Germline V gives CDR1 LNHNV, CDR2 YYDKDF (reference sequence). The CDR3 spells CATSRESGRLSYEQYF. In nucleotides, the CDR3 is TGTGCCACCAGCAGAGAGAGCGGGAGGCTTTCCTACGAGCAGTACTTC. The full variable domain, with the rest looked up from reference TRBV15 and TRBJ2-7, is DAMVIQNPRYQVTQFGKPVTLSCSQTLNHNVMYWYQQKSSQAPKLLFHYYDKDFNNEADTPDNFQSRRPNTSFCFLDIRSPGLGDTAMYLCATSRESGRLSYEQYFGPGTRLTVT.

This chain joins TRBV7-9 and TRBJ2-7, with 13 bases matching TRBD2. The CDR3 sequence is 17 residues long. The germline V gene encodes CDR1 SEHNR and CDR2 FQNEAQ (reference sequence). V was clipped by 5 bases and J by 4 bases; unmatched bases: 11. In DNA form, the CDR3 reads TGTGCCAGCAGCGTCGTAGGGACTAGCGGGAAGGAGTACGAGCAGTACTTC. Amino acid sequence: CASSVVGTSGKEYEQYF.

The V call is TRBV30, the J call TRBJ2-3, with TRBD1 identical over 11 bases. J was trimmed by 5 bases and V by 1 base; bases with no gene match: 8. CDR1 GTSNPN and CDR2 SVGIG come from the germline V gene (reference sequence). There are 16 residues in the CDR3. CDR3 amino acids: CAWSGGGTGGGDTQYF. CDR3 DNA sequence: TGTGCCTGGAGTGGTGGAGGGACAGGGGGGGGAGATACGCAGTATTTT.

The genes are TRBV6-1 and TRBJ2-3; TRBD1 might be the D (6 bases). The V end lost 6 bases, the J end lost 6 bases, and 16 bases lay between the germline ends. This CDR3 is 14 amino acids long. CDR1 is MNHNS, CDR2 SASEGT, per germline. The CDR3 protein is CASSRRGQGDTQYF. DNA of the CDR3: TGTGCCAGCAGCCGCCGTGGGCAGGGGGATACGCAGTATTTT.

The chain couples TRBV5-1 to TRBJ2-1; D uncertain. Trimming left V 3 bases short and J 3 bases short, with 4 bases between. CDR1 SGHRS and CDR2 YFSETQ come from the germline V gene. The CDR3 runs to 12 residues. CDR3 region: CASSSNYNEQFF. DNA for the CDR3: TGCGCCAGCAGCTCTAACTACAATGAGCAGTTCTTC. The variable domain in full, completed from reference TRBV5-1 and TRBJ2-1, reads KAGVTQTPRYLIKTRGQQVTLSCSPISGHRSVSWYQQTPGQGLQFLFEYFSETQRNKGNFPGRFSGRQFSNSRSEMNVSTLELGDSALYLCASSSNYNEQFFGPGTRLTVL.

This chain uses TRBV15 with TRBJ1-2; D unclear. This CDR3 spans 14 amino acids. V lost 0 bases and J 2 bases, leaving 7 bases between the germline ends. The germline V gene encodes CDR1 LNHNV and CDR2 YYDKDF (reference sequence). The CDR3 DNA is TGTGCCACCAGCAGAGATAGAGGGAACTATGGCTACACCTTC. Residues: CATSRDRGNYGYTF.

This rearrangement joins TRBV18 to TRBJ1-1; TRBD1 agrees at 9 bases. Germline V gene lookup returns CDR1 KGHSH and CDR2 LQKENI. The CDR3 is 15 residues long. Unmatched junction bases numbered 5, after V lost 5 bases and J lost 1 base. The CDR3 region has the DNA TGTGCCAGCTCAACCGAGACAGGGGGGAACACTGAAGCTTTCTTT. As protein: CASSTETGGNTEAFF. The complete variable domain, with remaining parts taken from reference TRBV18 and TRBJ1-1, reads NAGVMQNPRHLVRRRGQEARLRCSPMKGHSHVYWYRQLPEEGLKFMVYLQKENIIDESGMPKERFSAEFPKEGPSILRIQQVVRGDSAAYFCASSTETGGNTEAFFGQGTRLTVV.

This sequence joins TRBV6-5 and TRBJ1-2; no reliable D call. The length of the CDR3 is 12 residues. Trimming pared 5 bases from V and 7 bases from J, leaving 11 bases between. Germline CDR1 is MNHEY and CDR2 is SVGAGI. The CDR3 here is CASSPRNSGYTF. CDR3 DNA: TGTGCCAGCAGTCCTAGGAATTCTGGCTACACCTTC.

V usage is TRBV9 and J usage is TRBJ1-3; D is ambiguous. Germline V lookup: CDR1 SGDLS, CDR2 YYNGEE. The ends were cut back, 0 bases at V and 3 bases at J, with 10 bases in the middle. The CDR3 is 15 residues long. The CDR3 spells CASSVGYSGGNTIYF. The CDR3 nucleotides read TGTGCCAGCAGCGTAGGCTACTCTGGTGGAAACACCATATATTTT.

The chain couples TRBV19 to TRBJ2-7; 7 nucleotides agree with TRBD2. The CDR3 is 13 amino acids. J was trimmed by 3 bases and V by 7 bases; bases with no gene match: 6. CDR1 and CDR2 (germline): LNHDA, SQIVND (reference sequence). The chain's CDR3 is CASTQRDGYEQYF. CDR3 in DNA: TGTGCCAGTACCCAGCGGGATGGCTACGAGCAGTACTTC.

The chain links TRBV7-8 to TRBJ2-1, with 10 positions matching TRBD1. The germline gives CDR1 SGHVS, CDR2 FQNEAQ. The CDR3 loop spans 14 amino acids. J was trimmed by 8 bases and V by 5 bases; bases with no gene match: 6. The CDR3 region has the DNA TGTGCCAGCAGCAGCCGGGACAGGGGTGATGAGCAGTTCTTC. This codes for CASSSRDRGDEQFF.

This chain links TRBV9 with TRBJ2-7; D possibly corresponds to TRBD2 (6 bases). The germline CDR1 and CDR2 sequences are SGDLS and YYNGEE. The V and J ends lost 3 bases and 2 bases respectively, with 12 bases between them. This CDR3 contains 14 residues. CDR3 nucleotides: TGTGCCAGCAGCGCGGAGACTAGTCCCTACGAGCAGTACTTC. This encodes CASSAETSPYEQYF.

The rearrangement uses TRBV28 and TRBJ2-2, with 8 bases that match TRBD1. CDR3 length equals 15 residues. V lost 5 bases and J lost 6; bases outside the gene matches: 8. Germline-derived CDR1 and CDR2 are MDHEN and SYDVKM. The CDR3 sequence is CASSIDRGLPGELFF. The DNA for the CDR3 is TGTGCCAGCAGTATCGACAGGGGATTACCCGGGGAGCTGTTTTTT.

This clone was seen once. The CDR3 here is CASRGQGTNTEAFF. Here the CDR3 DNA reads TGTGCCAGCAGGGGACAGGGGACGAACACTGAAGCTTTCTTT. The V gene is TRBV2, the J gene TRBJ1-1; 10 bases line up with TRBD1. V was pared by 6 bases and J by 1 base, with 2 bases of the junction left unmatched. The CDR3 consists of 14 residues. Germline CDR1 reads SNHLY; CDR2 reads FYNNEI.

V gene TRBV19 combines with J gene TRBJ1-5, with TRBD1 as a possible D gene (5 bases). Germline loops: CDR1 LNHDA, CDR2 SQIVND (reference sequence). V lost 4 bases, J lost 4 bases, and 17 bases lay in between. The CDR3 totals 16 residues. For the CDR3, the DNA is TGTGCCAGTAGTAAGAGGTTGACAGAATTAAATCAGCCCCAGCATTTT. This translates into CASSKRLTELNQPQHF.